What follows are 8 T cell receptor beta chains derived from one specimen sequenced in a study of CD8+ T cells in alopecia areata. Reverse transcription of extracted RNA yielded cDNA, which provided the sequencing template. Here immunoSEQ multiplex PCR was the method, and the copy in TCRdb shows in-frame clones only, minus some. The data hold 150,000 or so clones, with around 47% observed a single time. The sample comprised CD4+ T cells sorted from blood. These receptors all come from a human donor with alopecia areata.

The chain recombines TRBV4-1 with TRBJ1-5, with 7 bases identical to TRBD1. CDR3 length: 15 amino acids. V shed 4 bases and J 6 bases; nucleotides not matched to a gene: 9. Germline assignment: CDR1 MGHRA and CDR2 YSYEKL. CDR3 DNA: TGCGCCAGCAGCCGGGGACAGTGGCTCGGTCAGCCCCAGCATTTT. Translating it yields CASSRGQWLGQPQHF.

This clone came up a few times. The chain employs TRBV6-1 and TRBJ1-1; the D gene is possibly TRBD1 (6 bases). The CDR3 consists of 14 residues. Trimming shortened V by 4 bases and J by 9 bases, and 18 bases separated the two germline ends. Germline lookup yields CDR1 MNHNS and CDR2 SASEGT. The CDR3 DNA reads as TGTGCCAGCAGTGCAACCAACCAGGGGCGAAAAGCTTTCTTT. This sequence encodes CASSATNQGRKAFF.

V gene TRBV23-1 combines with J gene TRBJ1-5; tentative D call: TRBD1 (5 bases). TRBV23-1 is placed among ORFs of uncertain function. V lost 7 bases and J 3 bases, leaving 10 bases between the germline ends. The length of the CDR3 is 13 residues. Here the CDR3 reads CASIRQNNQPQHF. The CDR3 DNA is TGCGCCAGCATTAGACAGAACAATCAGCCCCAGCATTTT.

The chain has TRBV2 and TRBJ2-7, with 9 bases lining up with TRBD2. Germline-derived CDR1 and CDR2 are SNHLY and FYNNEI. CDR3 length: 12 amino acids. J gave up 6 bases and V 6 bases, and 3 bases lay outside the gene matches. This chain's CDR3 is CASSPAGGEQYF. In nucleotides, the CDR3 is TGTGCCAGCAGCCCAGCGGGAGGCGAGCAGTACTTC.

The chain links TRBV6-4 to TRBJ1-2; D unclear. The CDR3 has 14 amino acids. Germline V gives CDR1 MRHNA, CDR2 SNTAGT. V was clipped by 2 bases and J by 2 bases, with 9 bases between them. The CDR3 protein is CASSDSGKNYGYTF. CDR3 bases: TGTGCCAGCAGTGACAGCGGCAAGAACTATGGCTACACCTTC.

The rearrangement uses TRBV6-6 and TRBJ2-7, with 8 bases fitting TRBD1. Unmatched junction bases numbered 5, after V lost 7 bases and J lost 0 bases. This CDR3 spans 14 amino acids. Germline lookup yields CDR1 MNHNY and CDR2 SVGAGI (reference sequence). The CDR3: CASTWDRRSYEQYF. CDR3 bases: TGTGCCAGCACCTGGGACAGGCGCTCCTACGAGCAGTACTTC.

The chain uses TRBV9 and TRBJ2-2; 13 bases match TRBD2. Trimming removed 9 bases from V and 6 bases from J; junction bases left unmatched: 2. The CDR3 runs 13 residues. From germline, CDR1 is SGDLS and CDR2 YYNGEE. This CDR3 reads CATTSGRAGELFF. The CDR3 DNA reads as TGTGCCACCACTAGCGGGAGGGCCGGGGAGCTGTTTTTT. Based on the CDR3 plus reference TRBV9 and TRBJ2-2, the full variable domain is DSGVTQTPKHLITATGQRVTLRCSPRSGDLSVYWYQQSLDQGLQFLIQYYNGEERAKGNILERFSAQQFPDLHSELNLSSLELGDSALYFCATTSGRAGELFFGEGSRLTVL.

This chain connects TRBV7-3 to TRBJ2-2; 9 nucleotides agree with TRBD1. Germline loops: CDR1 SGHTA, CDR2 FQGTGA. With 6 bases clipped from V and 5 bases from J, the junction kept 7 bases outside the gene matches. This CDR3 comprises 15 residues. The CDR3 here is CASSPGTGWTGELFF. The DNA of the CDR3 is TGTGCCAGCAGTCCCGGGACAGGGTGGACCGGGGAGCTGTTTTTT.